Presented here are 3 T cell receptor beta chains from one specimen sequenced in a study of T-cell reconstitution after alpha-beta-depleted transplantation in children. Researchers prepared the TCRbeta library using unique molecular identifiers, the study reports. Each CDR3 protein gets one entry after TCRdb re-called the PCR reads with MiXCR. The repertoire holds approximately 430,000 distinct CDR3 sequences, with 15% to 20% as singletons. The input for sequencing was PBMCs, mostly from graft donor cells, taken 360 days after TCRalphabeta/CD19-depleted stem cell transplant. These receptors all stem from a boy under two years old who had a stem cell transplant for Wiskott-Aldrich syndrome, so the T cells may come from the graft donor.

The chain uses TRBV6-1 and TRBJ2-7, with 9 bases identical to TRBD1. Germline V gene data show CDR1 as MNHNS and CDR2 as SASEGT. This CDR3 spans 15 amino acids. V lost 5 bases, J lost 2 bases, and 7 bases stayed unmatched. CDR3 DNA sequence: TGTGCCAGCAGTCTAACAGGGACAGGGACCTACGAGCAGTACTTC. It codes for CASSLTGTGTYEQYF.

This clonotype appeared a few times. The DNA for the CDR3 is TGTGCCAGCAGCTTAGTAGGACCCTTGAACACCGGGGAGCTGTTTTTT. This encodes CASSLVGPLNTGELFF. The chain carries TRBV7-9 and TRBJ2-2; no definite D call. Germline CDR1 SEHNR, CDR2 FQNEAQ (reference sequence). Trimming took 1 base from V and 1 from J, leaving 10 bases between them. CDR3 length equals 16 residues.

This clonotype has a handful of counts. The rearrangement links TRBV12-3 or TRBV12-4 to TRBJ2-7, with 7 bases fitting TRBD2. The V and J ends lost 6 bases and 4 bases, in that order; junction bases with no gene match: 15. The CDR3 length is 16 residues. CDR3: CASSFLGKLAAYEQYF. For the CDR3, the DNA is TGTGCCAGCAGCTTCCTGGGTAAGCTAGCGGCGTACGAGCAGTACTTC.